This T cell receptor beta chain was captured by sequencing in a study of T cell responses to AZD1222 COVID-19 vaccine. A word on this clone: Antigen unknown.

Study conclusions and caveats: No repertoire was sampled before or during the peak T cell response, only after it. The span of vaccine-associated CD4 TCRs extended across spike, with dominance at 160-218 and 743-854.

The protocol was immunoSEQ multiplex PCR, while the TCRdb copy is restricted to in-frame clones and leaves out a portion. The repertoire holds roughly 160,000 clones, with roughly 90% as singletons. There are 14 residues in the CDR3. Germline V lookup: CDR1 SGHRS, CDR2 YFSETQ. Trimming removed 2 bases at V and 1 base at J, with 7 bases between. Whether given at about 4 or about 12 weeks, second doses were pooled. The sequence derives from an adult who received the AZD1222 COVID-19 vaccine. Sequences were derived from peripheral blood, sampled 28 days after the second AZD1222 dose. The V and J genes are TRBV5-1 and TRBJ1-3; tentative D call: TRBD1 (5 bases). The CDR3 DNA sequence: TGCGCCAGCAGCTTACAGGTATCTGGAAACACCATATATTTT. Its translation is CASSLQVSGNTIYF.